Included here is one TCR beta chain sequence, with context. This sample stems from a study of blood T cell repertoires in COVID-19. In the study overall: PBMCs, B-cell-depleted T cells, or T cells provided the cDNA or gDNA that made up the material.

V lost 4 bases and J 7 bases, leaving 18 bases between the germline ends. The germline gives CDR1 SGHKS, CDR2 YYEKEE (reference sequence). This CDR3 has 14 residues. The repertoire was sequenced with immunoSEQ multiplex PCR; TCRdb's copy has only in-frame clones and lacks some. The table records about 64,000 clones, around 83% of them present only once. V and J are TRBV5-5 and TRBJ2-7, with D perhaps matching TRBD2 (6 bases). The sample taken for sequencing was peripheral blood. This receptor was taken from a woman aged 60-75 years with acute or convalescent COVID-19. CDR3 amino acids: CASSGGTQGGEQYF. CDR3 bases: TGTGCCAGCAGCGGGGGGACGCAGGGAGGAGAGCAGTACTTC. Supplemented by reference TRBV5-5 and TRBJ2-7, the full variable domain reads DAGVTQSPTHLIKTRGQQVTLRCSPISGHKSVSWYQQVLGQGPQFIFQYYEKEERGRGNFPDRFSARQFPNYSSELNVNALLLGDSALYLCASSGGTQGGEQYFGPGTRLTVT.